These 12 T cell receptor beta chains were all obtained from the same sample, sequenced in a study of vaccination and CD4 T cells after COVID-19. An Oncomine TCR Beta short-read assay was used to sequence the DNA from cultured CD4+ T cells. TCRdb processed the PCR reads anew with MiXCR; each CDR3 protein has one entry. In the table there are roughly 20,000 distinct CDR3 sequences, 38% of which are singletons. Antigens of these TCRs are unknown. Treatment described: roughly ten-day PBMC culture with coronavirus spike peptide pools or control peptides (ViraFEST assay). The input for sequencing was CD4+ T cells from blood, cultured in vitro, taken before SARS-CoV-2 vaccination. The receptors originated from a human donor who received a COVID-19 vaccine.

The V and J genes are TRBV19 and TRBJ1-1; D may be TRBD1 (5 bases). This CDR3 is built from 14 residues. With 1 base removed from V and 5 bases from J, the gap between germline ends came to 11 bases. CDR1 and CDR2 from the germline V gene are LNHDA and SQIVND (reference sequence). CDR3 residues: CASSIGQGWTEAFF. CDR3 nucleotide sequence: TGTGCCAGTAGTATAGGCCAGGGCTGGACTGAAGCTTTCTTT.

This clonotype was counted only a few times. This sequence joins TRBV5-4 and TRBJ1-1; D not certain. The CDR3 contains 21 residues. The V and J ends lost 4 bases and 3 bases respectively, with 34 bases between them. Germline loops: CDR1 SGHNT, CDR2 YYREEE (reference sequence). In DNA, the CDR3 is TGTGCCAGCAGCCCCCCTCCTCTCAGAGTCCTGATCGGGGTAGAACACACTGAAGCTTTCTTT. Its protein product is CASSPPPLRVLIGVEHTEAFF. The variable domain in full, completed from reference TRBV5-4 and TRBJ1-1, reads ETGVTQSPTHLIKTRGQQVTLRCSSQSGHNTVSWYQQALGQGPQFIFQYYREEENGRGNFPPRFSGLQFPNYSSELNVNALELDDSALYLCASSPPPLRVLIGVEHTEAFFGQGTRLTVV.

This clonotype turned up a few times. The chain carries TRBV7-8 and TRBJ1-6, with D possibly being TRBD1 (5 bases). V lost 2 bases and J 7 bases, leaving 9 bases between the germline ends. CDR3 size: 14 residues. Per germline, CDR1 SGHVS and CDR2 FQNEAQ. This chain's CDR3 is CASSLRGGNSPLHF. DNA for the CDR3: TGTGCCAGCAGCTTACGGGGGGGAAATTCACCCCTCCACTTT.

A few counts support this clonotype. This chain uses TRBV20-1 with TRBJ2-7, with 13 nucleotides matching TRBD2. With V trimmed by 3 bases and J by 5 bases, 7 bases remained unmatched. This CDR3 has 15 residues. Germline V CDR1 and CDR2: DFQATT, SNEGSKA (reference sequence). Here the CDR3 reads CSASSRLAGGNEQYF. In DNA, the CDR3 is TGCAGTGCTAGCTCGCGACTAGCGGGGGGAAACGAGCAGTACTTC.

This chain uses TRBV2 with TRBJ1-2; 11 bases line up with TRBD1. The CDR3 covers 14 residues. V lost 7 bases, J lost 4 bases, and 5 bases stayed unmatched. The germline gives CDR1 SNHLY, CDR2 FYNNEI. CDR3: CASTGQGAGYGYTF. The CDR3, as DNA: TGTGCCAGCACTGGACAGGGGGCCGGCTATGGCTACACCTTC.

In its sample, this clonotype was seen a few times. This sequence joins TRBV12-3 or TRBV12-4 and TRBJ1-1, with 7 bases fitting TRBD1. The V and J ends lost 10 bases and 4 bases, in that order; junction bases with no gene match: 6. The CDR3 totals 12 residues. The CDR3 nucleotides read TGTGCCATGCAGCAGGGGGGCACTGAAGCTTTCTTT. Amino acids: CAMQQGGTEAFF.

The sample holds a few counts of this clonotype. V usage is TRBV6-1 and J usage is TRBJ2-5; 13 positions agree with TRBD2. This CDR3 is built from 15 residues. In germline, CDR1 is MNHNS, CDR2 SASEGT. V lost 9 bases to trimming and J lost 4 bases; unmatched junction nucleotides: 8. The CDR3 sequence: CASGALAGGGETQYF. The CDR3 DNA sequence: TGTGCCAGTGGGGCACTAGCGGGGGGGGGAGAGACCCAGTACTTC.

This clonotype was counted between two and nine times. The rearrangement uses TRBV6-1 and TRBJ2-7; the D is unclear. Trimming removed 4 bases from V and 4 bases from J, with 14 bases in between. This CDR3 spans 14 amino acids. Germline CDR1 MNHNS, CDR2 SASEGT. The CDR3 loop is CASSGRSSLYEQYF. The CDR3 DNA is TGTGCCAGCAGTGGAAGAAGTAGTTTATACGAGCAGTACTTC.

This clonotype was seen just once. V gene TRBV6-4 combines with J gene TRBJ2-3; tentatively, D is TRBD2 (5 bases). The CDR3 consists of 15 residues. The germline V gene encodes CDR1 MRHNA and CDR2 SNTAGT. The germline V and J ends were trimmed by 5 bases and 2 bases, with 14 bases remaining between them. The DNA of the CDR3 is TGTGCCAGCAGTCCGGCCGGGGAAGACACAGATACGCAGTATTTT. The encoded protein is CASSPAGEDTDTQYF.

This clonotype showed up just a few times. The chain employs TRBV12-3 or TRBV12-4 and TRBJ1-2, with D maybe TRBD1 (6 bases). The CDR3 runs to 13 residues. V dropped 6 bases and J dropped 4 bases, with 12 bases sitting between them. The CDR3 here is CASSKQGTYGYTF. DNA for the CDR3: TGTGCCAGCAGCAAACAGGGCACCTATGGCTACACCTTC.

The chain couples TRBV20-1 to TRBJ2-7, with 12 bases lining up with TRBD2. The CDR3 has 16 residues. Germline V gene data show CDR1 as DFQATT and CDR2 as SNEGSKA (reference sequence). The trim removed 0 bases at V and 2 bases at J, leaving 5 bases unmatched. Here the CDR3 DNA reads TGCAGTGCTAGAGAGTTGCGACTAGCGGGGGCCTACGAGCAGTACTTC. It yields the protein CSARELRLAGAYEQYF.

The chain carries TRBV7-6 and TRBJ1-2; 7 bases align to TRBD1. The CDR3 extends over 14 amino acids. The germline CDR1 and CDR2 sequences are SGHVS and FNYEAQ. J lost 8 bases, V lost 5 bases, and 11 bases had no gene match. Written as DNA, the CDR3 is TGTGCCAGCAGCCCCGTAGGGGGCCAGTACGGCTACACCTTC. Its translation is CASSPVGGQYGYTF. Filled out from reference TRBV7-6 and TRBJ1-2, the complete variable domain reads GAGVSQSPRYKVTKRGQDVALRCDPISGHVSLYWYRQALGQGPEFLTYFNYEAQQDKSGLPNDRFSAERPEGSISTLTIQRTEQRDSAMYRCASSPVGGQYGYTFGSGTRLTVV.